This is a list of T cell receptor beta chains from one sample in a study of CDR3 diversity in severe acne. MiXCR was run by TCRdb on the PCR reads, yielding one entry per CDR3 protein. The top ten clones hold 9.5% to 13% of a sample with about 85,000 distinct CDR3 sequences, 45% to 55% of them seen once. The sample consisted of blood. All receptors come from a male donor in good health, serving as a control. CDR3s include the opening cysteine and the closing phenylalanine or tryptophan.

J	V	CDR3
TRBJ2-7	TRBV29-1	CSVEFGGRTDEQYF
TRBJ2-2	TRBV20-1	CSASGTNTGELFF
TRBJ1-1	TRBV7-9	CASSFFIGGAFF
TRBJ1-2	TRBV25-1	CASSEANYGYTF
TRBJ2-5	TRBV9	CASSVVIAGGSQCF
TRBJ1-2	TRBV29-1	CSVRDRFYGYTF
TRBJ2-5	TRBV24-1	CATRAGRQETQYF
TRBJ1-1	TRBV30	CAEGALLNTEAFF
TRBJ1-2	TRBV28	CASIPMGIEGYTF
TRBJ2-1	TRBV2	CASQRDRAGNEQFF
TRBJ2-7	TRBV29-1	CSVEDVSSPGGEQYF
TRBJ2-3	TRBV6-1	CASSERRGGTQYF
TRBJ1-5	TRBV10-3	CAIYAGGNQPQHF
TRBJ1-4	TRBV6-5	CASSYSREKLFF
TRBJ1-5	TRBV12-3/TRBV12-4	CASSLDSGGHQPQHF
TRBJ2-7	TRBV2	CASRARGYSDEQYF
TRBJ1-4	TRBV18	CASSPPREGEKLFF
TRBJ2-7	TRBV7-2	CASSALLADPYEQYF
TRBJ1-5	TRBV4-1	CASSQEGWKGPSQGAQHF
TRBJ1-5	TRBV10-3	CAISEDHSNQPQHF
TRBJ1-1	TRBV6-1	CASSTSATEAFF
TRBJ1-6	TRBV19	CASSIYPRGSYNSPLHF
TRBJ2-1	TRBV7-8	CASSLNQGEGNEQFF
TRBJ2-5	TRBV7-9	CASTGETQYF
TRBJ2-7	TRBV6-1	CASSYSRTGLYEQYF
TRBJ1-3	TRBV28	CASTSWAGSSGNTTYF
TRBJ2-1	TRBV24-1	CATSDPRPGGAASSYNEQFF
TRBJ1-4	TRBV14	CASSPSLRDEKLFF
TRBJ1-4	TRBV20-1	CSARDGQGGEKLFF
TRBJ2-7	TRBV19	CASSMSPWTVLSYERYF
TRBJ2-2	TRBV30	CAWSSQSTGELFF
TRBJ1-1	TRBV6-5	CASISVTEAFF
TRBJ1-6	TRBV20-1	CSARVQGRNSPLHF
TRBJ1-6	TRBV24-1	CATSDSRDSPLHF
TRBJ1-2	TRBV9	CASGGVGSRNYGYTF
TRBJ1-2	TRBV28	CASSYGDAYGYTF
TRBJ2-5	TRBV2	CASDVGGRRETQYF
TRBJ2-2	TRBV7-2	CASSPRPGAGGELFF
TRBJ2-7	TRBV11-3	CASSPSGTSWEQYF
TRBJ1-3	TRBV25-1	CASSLRSSGNTIYF
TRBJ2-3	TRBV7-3	CASSTGKTGTSDTQYF
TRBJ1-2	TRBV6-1	CASSEPDRAALHYTF
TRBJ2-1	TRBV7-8	CASSLVGLQAGEQFF
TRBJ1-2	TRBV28	CASSLYVHNRERGYTF
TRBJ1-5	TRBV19	CASSIGKLSNQPQHF
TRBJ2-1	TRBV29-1	CSVVPGQGSNEQFF
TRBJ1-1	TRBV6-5	CASSYEGRAFF
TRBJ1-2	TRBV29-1	CSVKGARGANYGYTF
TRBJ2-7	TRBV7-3	CASSPPPQGDEQYF
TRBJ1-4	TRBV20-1	CSASSGTPNEKLFF
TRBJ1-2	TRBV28	CASSFGRTNYGYTF
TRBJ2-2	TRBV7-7	CASSFSGSGTGELFF
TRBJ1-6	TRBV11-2	CASSLGHHNSPLHF